A selection of T cell receptor beta chains follows, all from one sample in a study of control samples from healthy donors and cancer patients. The repertoire was sequenced with immunoSEQ multiplex PCR; TCRdb's copy has only in-frame clones and lacks some. Here the sample spans tens of thousands of clones, more than 70% being singletons. The sequencing sample was made of PBMCs. These receptors were collected from a woman between 50 and 59 years old with head and neck cancer. The CDR3 runs from the conserved cysteine through the conserved F or W.

TRBJ2-2 | TRBV13 | CASSLGTGVVTGELFF
TRBJ1-2 | TRBV10-3 | CAISADRDYGYTF
TRBJ2-3 | TRBV7-3 | CASSLGLAGDTDTQYF
TRBJ1-5 | TRBV27 | CASSLQVSNQPQHF
TRBJ1-4 | TRBV28 | CASSSGTDEKLFF
TRBJ2-3 | TRBV12-3/TRBV12-4 | CASRPSVVRTQYF
TRBJ2-7 | TRBV30 | CAWWRPPGEQYF
TRBJ1-1 | TRBV5-1 | CASSLELPGSEAFF
TRBJ2-7 | TRBV5-1 | CASSVTGTPYEQYF
TRBJ2-7 | TRBV19 | CASSTAAGMAYEQYF
TRBJ2-1 | TRBV10-3 | CAISVDLYNEQFF
TRBJ1-2 | TRBV11-2 | CASSLDRQSQGYTF
TRBJ2-5 | TRBV5-6 | CASSALAGGQETQYF
TRBJ1-1 | TRBV13 | CASSPRGMNTEAFF
TRBJ1-5 | TRBV5-1 | CASSPGTAGNQPQHF
TRBJ2-7 | TRBV30 | CAWSRISGTGLAYEQYF
TRBJ1-2 | TRBV4-1 | CASSQDRQSGGYGYTF
TRBJ1-4 | TRBV6-2/TRBV6-3 | CASSSRVQNEKLFF
TRBJ2-3 | TRBV5-5 | CASSLMRGALTDTQYF
TRBJ1-5 | TRBV25-1 | CASSDLGQGLASNQPQHF
TRBJ2-1 | TRBV3-1/TRBV3-2 | CASSQELGGTSGANEQFF
TRBJ2-3 | TRBV30 | CAWMAGGADTQYF
TRBJ2-3 | TRBV5-1 | CASSLGAGTRFSTDTQYF
TRBJ2-3 | TRBV3-1/TRBV3-2 | CASSHGGTDTQYF